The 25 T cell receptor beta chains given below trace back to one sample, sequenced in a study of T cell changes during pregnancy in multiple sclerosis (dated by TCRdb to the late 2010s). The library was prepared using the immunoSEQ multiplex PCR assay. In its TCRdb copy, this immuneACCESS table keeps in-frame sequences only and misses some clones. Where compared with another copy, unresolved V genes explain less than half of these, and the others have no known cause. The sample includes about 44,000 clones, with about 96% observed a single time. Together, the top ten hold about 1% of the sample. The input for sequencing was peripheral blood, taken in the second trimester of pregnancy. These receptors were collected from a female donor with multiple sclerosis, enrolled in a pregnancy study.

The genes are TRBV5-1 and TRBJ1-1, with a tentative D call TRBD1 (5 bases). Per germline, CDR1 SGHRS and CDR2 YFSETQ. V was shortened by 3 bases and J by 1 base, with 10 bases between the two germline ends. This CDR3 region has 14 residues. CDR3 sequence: CASSSRGENTEAFF. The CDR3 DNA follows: TGCGCCAGCAGCTCTCGGGGGGAGAACACTGAAGCTTTCTTT.

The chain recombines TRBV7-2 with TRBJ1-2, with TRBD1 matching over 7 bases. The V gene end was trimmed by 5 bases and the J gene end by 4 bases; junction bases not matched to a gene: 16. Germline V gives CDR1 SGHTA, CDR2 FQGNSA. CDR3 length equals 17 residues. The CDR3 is CASSPYGTDSLFYGYTF. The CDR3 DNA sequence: TGTGCCAGCAGCCCCTACGGGACAGACAGCCTTTTCTATGGCTACACCTTC.

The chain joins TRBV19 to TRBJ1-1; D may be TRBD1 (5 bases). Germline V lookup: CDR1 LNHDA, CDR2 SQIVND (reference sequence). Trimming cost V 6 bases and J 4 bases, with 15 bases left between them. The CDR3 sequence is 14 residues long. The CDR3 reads CASRSLTGGTEAFF. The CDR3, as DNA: TGTGCCAGTAGAAGTTTGACGGGGGGCACTGAAGCTTTCTTT.

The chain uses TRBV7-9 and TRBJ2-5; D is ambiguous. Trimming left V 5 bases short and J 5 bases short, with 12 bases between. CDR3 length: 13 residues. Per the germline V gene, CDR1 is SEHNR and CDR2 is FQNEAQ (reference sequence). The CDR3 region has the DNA TGTGCCAGCAGCGACACCCAACGGGAGACCCAGTACTTC. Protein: CASSDTQRETQYF.

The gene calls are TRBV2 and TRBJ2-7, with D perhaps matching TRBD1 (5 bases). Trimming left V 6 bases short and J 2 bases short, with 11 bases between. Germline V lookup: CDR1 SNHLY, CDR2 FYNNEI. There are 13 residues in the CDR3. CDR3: CASRDPGPYEQYF. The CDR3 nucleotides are TGTGCCAGCAGGGACCCAGGGCCCTACGAGCAGTACTTC.

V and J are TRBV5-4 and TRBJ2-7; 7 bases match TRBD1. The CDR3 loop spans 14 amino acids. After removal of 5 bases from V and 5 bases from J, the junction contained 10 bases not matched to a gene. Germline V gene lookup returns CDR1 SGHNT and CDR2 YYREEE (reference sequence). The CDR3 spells CASRLRDRSNEQYF. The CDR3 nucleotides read TGTGCCAGCAGACTCCGGGACAGAAGCAACGAGCAGTACTTC.

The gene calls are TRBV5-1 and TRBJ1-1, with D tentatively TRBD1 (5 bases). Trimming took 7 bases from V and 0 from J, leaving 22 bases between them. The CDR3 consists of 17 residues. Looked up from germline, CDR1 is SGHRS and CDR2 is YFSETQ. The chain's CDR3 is CASGNPTAGSMNTEAFF. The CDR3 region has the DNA TGCGCCAGCGGGAACCCCACGGCAGGGTCCATGAACACTGAAGCTTTCTTT.

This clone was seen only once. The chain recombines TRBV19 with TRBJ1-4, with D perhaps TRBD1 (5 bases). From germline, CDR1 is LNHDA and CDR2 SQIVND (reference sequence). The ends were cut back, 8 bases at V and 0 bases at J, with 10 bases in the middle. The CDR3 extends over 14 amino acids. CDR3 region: CASRRGTTNEKLFF. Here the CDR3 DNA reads TGTGCCAGTCGGCGGGGGACAACTAATGAAAAACTGTTTTTT.

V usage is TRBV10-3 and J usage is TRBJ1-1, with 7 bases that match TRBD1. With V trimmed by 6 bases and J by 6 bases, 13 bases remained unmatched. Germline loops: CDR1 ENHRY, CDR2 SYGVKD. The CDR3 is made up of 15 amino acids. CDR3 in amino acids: CAIRFKTGWGAEAFF. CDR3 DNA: TGTGCCATCAGATTCAAGACAGGGTGGGGAGCTGAAGCTTTCTTT.

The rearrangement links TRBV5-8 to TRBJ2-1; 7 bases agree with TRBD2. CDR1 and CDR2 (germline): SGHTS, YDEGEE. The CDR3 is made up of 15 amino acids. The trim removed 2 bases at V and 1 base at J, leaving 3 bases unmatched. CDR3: CASSLVLASYNEQFF. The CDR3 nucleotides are TGTGCCAGCAGCTTAGTACTAGCGTCCTACAATGAGCAGTTCTTC.

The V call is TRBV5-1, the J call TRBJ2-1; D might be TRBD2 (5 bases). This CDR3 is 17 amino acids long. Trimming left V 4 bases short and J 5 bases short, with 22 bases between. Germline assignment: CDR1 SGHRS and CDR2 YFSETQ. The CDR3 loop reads CASSPGLLVGSHNEQFF. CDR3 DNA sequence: TGCGCCAGCAGCCCCGGACTTCTGGTCGGCAGCCACAATGAGCAGTTCTTC.

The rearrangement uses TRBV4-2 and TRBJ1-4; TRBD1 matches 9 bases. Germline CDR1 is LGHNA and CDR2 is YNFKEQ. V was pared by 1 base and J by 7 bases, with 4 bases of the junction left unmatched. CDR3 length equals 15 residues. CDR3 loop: CASSQGDREGEKLFF. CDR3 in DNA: TGTGCCAGCAGCCAAGGGGACAGGGAGGGTGAAAAACTGTTTTTT.

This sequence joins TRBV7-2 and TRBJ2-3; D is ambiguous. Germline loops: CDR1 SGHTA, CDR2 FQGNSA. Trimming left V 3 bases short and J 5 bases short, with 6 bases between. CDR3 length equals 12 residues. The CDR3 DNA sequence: TGTGCCAGCAGCTTGTTCGGAGATACGCAGTATTTT. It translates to CASSLFGDTQYF.

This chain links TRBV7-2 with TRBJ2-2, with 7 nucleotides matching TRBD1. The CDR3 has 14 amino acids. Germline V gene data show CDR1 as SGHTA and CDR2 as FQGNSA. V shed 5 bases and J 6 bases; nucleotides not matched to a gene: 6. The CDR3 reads CASSADRVSGELFF. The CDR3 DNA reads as TGTGCCAGCAGCGCCGACAGGGTCTCCGGGGAGCTGTTTTTT.

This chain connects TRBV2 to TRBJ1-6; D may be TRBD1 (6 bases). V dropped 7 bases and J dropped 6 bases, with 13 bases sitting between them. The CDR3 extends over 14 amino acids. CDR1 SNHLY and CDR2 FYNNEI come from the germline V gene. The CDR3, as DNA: TGTGCCAGCACCACCGAGGGGGTTAATTCACCCCTCCACTTT. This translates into CASTTEGVNSPLHF.

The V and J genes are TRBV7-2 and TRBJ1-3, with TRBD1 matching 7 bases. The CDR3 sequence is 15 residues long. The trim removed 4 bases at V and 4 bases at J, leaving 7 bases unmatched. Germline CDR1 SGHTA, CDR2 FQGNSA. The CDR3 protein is CASSSPTGSGNTIYF. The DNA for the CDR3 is TGTGCCAGCAGCTCACCGACAGGGAGCGGAAACACCATATATTTT.

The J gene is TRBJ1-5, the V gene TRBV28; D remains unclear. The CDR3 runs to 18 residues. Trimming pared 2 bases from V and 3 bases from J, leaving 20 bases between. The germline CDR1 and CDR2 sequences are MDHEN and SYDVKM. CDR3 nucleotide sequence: TGTGCCAGCAGTTTACCGGGAAAGGGTCCTCCCTTCAATCAGCCCCAGCATTTT. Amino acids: CASSLPGKGPPFNQPQHF.

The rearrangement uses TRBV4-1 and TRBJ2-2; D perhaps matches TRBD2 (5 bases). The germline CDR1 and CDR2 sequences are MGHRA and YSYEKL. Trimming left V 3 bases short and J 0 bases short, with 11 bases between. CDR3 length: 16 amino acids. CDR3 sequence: CASSQRTGTNTGELFF. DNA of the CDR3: TGCGCCAGCAGCCAGCGGACTGGGACGAACACCGGGGAGCTGTTTTTT.

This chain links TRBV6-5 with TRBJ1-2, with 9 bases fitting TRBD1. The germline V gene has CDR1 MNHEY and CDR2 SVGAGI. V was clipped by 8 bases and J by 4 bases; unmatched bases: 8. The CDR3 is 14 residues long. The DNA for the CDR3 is TGTGCCAGCTCCTTGACAGGGGGTAGCTATGGCTACACCTTC. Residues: CASSLTGGSYGYTF.

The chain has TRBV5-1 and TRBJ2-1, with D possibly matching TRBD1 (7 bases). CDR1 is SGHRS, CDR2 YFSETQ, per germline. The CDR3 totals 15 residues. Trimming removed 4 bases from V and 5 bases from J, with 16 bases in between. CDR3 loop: CASSQTGRSHNEQFF. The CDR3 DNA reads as TGCGCCAGCAGCCAGACAGGGAGGTCACACAATGAGCAGTTCTTC.

The CDR3 is CASTVGGLGYTF. DNA for the CDR3: TGTGCCAGCACCGTGGGGGGGCTTGGCTACACCTTC. J is TRBJ1-2 and V is TRBV2, with D tentatively TRBD1 (6 bases). V lost 7 bases to trimming and J lost 7 bases, with 13 bases between them. The CDR3 sequence is 12 residues long. Germline CDR1 and CDR2: SNHLY and FYNNEI.

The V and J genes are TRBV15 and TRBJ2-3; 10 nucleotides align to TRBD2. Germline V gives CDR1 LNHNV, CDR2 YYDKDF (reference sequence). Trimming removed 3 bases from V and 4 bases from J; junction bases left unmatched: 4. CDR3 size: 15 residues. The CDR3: CATSSTLAGADTQYF. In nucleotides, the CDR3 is TGTGCCACCAGCAGTACTCTAGCGGGAGCAGATACGCAGTATTTT.

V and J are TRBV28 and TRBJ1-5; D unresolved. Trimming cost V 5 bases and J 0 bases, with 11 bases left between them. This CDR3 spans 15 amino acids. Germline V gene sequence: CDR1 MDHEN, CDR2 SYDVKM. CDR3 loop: CASSPGSPSNQPQHF. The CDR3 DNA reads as TGTGCCAGCAGTCCGGGGAGTCCTAGCAATCAGCCCCAGCATTTT.

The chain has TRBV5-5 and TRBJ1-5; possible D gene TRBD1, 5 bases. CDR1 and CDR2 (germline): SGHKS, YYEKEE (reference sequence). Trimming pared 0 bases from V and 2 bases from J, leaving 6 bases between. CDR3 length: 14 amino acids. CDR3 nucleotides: TGTGCCAGCAGCTTGGCGACAGGCAATCAGCCCCAGCATTTT. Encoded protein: CASSLATGNQPQHF.

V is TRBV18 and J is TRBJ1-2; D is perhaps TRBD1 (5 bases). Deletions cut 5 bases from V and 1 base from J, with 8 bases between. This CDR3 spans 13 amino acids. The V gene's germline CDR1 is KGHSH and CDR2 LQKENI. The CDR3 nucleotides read TGTGCCAGCTCATTAGACAGTAACTATGGCTACACCTTC. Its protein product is CASSLDSNYGYTF. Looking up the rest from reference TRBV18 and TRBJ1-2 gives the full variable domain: NAGVMQNPRHLVRRRGQEARLRCSPMKGHSHVYWYRQLPEEGLKFMVYLQKENIIDESGMPKERFSAEFPKEGPSILRIQQVVRGDSAAYFCASSLDSNYGYTFGSGTRLTVV.